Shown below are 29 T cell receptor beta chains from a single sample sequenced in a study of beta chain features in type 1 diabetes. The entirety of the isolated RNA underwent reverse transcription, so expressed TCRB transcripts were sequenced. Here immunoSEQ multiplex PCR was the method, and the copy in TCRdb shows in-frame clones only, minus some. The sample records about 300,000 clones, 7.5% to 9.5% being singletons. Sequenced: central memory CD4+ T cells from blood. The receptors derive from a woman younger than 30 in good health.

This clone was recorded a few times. DNA for the CDR3: TGTGCCAGCAGGGAACAGGGGTCTGGCGGCTACACCTTC. Its translation: CASREQGSGGYTF. The V call is TRBV2, the J call TRBJ1-2; TRBD1 agrees at 7 bases. J lost 8 bases, V lost 6 bases, and 9 bases had no gene match. This CDR3 comprises 13 residues. Germline V gives CDR1 SNHLY, CDR2 FYNNEI. Filled out from reference TRBV2 and TRBJ1-2, the complete variable domain reads EPEVTQTPSHQVTQMGQEVILRCVPISNHLYFYWYRQILGQKVEFLVSFYNNEISEKSEIFDDQFSVERPDGSNFTLKIRSTKLEDSAMYFCASREQGSGGYTFGSGTRLTVV.

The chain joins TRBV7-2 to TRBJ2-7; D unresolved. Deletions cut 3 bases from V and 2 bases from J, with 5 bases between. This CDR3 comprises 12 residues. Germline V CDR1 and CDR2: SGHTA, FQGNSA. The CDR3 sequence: CASSFGAYEQYF. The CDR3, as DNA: TGTGCCAGCAGCTTTGGCGCCTACGAGCAGTACTTC.

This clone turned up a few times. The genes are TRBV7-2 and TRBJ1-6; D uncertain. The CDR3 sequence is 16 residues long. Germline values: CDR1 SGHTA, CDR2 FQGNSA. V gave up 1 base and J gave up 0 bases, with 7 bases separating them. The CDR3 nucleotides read TGTGCCAGCAGCTTAGAGTGGAGCTCCTATAATTCACCCCTCCACTTT. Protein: CASSLEWSSYNSPLHF.

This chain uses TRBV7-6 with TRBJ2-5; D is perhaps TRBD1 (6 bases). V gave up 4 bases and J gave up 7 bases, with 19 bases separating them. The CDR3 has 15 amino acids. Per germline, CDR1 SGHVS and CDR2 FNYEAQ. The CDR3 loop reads CASSSQGGRLGTQYF. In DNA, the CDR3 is TGTGCCAGCAGCTCACAGGGTGGAAGATTGGGGACCCAGTACTTC.

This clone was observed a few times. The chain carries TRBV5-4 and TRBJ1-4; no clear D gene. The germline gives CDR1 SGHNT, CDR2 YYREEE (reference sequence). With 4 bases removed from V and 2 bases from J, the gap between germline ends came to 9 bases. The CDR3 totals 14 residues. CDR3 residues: CASSRSRTNEKLFF. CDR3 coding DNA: TGTGCCAGCAGCCGGTCGAGGACTAATGAAAAACTGTTTTTT.

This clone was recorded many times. CDR3 loop: CASPGRQYV. DNA for the CDR3: TGTGCCAGCCCTGGGAGGCAGTACGTC. The gene calls are TRBV3-1 (or the pseudogene TRBV3-2) and TRBJ2-7; TRBD2 might be the D (5 bases). CDR1 is LGHDT, CDR2 YNNKEL, per germline (reference sequence). This CDR3 comprises 9 residues. Trimming removed 8 bases from V and 9 bases from J, with 8 bases in between.

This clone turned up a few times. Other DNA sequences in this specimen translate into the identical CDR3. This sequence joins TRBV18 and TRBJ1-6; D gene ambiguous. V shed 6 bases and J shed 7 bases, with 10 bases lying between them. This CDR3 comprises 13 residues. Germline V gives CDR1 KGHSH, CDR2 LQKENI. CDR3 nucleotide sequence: TGTGCCAGCTCCCGAGACCCGAATTCACCCCTCCACTTT. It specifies CASSRDPNSPLHF.

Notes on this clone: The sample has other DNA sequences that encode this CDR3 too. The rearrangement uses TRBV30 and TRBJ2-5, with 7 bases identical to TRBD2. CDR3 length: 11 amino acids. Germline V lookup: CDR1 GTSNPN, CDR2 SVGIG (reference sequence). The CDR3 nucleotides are TGTGCTTGGGCCGGGGGGGAGACCCAGTACTTC. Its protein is CAWAGGETQYF.

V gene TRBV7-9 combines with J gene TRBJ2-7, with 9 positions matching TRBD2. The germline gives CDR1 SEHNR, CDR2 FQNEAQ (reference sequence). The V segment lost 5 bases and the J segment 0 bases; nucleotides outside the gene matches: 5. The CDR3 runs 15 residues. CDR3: CASSPFSGSSYEQYF. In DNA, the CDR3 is TGTGCCAGCAGCCCCTTTAGCGGGAGCTCCTACGAGCAGTACTTC.

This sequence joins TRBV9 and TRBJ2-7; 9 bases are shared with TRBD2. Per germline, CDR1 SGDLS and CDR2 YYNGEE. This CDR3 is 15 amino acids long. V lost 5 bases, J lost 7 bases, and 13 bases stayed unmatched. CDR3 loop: CASSLSGGRAGEQYF. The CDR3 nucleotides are TGTGCCAGCAGTCTTAGCGGCGGGAGGGCCGGGGAGCAGTACTTC.

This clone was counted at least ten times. CDR3 coding DNA: TGTGCCAGCAGCTTAGGGACAGAAGACACAGATACGCAGTATTTT. This translates into CASSLGTEDTDTQYF. This sequence joins TRBV5-4 and TRBJ2-3; TRBD1 agrees at 7 bases. Germline V gene lookup returns CDR1 SGHNT and CDR2 YYREEE (reference sequence). This CDR3 region has 15 residues. The ends lost 2 bases at V and 2 bases at J; junction bases unmatched: 5.

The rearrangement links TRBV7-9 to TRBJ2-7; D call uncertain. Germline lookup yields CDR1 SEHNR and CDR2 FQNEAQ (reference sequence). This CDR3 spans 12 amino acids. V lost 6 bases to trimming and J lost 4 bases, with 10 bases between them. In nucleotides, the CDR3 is TGTGCCAGCAGTGTTAACACATACGAGCAGTACGTC. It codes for CASSVNTYEQYV.

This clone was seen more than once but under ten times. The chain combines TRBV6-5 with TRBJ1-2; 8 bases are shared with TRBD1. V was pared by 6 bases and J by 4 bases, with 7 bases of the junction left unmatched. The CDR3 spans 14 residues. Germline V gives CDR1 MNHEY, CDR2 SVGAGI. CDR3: CASRGQGQLYGYTF. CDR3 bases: TGTGCCAGCAGAGGACAGGGCCAACTCTATGGCTACACCTTC.

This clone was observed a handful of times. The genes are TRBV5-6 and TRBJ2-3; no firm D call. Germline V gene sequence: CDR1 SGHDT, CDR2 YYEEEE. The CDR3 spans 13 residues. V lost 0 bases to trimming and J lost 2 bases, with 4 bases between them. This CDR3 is CASSLGITDTQYF. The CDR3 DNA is TGTGCCAGCAGCTTGGGGATCACAGATACGCAGTATTTT.

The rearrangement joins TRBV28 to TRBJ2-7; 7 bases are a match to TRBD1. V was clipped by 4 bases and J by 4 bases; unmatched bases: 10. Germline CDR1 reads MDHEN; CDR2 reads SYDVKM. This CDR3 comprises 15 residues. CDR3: CASSSPTGSDYEQYV. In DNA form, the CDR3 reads TGTGCCAGCAGTTCTCCGACAGGGTCCGATTACGAGCAGTACGTC.

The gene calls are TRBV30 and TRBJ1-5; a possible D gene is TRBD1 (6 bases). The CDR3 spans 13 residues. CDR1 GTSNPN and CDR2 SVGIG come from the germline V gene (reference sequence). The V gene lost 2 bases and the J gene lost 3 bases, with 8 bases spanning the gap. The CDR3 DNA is TGTGCCTGGAGTACAGGGACCAATCAGCCCCAGCATTTT. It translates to CAWSTGTNQPQHF.

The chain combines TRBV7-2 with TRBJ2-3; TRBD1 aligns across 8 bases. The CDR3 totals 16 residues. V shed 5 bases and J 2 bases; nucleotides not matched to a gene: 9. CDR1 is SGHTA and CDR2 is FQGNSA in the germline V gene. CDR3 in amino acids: CASSDRTGHITDTQYF. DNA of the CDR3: TGTGCCAGCAGCGACCGGACAGGGCACATCACAGATACGCAGTATTTT.

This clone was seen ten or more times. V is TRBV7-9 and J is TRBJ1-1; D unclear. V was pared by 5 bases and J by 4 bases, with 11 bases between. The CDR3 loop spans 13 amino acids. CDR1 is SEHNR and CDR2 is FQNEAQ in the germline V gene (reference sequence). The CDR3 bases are TGTGCCAGCAGCGCCACCACGAGCACTGAAGCTTTCTTT. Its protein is CASSATTSTEAFF. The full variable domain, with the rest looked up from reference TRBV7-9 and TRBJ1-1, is DTGVSQNPRHKITKRGQNVTFRCDPISEHNRLYWYRQTLGQGPEFLTYFQNEAQLEKSRLLSDRFSAERPKGSFSTLEIQRTEQGDSAMYLCASSATTSTEAFFGQGTRLTVV.

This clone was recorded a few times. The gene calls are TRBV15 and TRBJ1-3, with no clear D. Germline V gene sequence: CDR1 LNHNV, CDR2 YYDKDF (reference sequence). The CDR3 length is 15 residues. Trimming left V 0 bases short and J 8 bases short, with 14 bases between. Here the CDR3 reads CATSRDSRQEDTIYF. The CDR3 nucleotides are TGTGCCACCAGCAGAGATAGTCGGCAGGAGGACACCATATATTTT.

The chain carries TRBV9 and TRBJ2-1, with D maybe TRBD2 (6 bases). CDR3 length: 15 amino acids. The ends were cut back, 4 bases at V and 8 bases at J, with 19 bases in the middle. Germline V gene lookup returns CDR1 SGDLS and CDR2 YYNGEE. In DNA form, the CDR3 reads TGTGCCAGCAGCCCCAATGTGTGGGGGGAAGATGAGCAGTTCTTC. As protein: CASSPNVWGEDEQFF.

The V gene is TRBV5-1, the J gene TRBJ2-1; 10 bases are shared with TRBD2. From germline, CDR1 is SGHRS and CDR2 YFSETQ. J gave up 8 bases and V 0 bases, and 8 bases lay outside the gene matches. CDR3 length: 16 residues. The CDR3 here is CASSLAASGSLDEQFF. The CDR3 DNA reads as TGCGCCAGCAGCTTGGCGGCTAGCGGGAGTCTGGATGAGCAGTTCTTC.

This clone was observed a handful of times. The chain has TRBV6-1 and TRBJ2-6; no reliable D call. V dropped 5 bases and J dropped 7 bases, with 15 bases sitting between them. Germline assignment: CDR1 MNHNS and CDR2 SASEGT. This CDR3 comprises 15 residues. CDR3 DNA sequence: TGTGCCAGCAGTTTAATGACCGTTGGTGCCAACGTCCTGACTTTC. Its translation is CASSLMTVGANVLTF.

The CDR3 loop is CASSSQGGNQPQHF. CDR3 nucleotide sequence: TGTGCCAGCTCATCCCAGGGTGGCAATCAGCCCCAGCATTTT. The V call is TRBV18, the J call TRBJ1-5; possibly TRBD1 for D (5 bases). The V end lost 5 bases, the J end lost 2 bases, and 10 bases lay between the germline ends. Germline V lookup: CDR1 KGHSH, CDR2 LQKENI. The CDR3 is 14 residues long.

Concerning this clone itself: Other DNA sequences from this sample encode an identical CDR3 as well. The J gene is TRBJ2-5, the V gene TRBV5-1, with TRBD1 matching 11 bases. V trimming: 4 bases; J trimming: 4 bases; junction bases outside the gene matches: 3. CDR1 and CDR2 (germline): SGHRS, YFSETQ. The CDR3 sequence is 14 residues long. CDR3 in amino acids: CASSLGQGGETQYF. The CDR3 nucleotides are TGCGCCAGCAGCCTGGGACAGGGGGGAGAGACCCAGTACTTC.

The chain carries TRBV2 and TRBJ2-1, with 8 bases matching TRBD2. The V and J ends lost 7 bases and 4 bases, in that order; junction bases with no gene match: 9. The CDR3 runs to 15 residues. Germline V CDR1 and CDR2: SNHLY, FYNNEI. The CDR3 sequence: CASKEETSVYNEQFF. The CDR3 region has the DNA TGTGCCAGCAAGGAGGAGACTAGCGTATACAATGAGCAGTTCTTC.

The CDR3 sequence is CATTDRGSSGANVLTF. The CDR3 DNA reads as TGTGCCACCACGGACAGGGGATCCTCTGGGGCCAACGTCCTGACTTTC. V gene TRBV19 combines with J gene TRBJ2-6; TRBD1 matches at 9 bases. The CDR3 runs 16 residues. Germline V lookup: CDR1 LNHDA, CDR2 SQIVND (reference sequence). V lost 10 bases and J lost 0; bases outside the gene matches: 7.

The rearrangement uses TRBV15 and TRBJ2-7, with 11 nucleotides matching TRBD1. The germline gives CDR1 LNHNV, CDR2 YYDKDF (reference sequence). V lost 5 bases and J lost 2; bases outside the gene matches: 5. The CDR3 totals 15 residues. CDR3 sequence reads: CATSGQGAVAYEQYF. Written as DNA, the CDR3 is TGTGCCACCAGCGGACAGGGGGCCGTCGCCTACGAGCAGTACTTC.

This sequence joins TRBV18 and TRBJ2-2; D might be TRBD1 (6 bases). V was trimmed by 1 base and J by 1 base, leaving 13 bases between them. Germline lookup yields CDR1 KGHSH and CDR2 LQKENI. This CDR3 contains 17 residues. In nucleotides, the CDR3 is TGTGCCAGCTCACCACTCACTCTGACAGGGAACACCGGGGAGCTGTTTTTT. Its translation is CASSPLTLTGNTGELFF.

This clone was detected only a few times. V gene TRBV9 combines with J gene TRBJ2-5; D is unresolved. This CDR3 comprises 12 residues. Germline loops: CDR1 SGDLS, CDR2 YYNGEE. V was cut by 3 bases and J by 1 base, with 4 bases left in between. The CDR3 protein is CASSDFQETQYF. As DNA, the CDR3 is TGTGCCAGCAGCGATTTCCAAGAGACCCAGTACTTC.